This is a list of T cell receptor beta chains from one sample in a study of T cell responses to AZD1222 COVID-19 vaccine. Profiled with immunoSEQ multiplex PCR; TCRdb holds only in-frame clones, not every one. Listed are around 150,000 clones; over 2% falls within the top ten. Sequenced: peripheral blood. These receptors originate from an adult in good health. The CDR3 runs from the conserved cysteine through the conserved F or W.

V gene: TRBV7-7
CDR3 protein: CASSPGANVLTF

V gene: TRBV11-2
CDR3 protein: CASRPSGNTIYF

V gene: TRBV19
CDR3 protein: CASSIAGRMNTEAFF

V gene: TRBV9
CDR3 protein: CASSVGGSYNQPQHF

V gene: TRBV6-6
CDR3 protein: CASRDRGSTGELFF

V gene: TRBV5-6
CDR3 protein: CASSSPRYDRGENIQYF

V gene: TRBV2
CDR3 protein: CASSDRLSGEKLFF

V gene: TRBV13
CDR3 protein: CASSLVGNEQFF

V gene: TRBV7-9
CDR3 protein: CASSSGQGALLTYEQYF

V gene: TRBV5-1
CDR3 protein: CASSGLAGDHTQYF

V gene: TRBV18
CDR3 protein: CASSPTARNTEAFF

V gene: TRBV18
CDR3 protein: CASSSQGSGANVLTF

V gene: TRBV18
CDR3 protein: CASSQQGGGTRGNTEAFF

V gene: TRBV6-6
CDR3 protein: CASSNTVRGLDYGYTF

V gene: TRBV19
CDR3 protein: CASSMDRDRHEQYF

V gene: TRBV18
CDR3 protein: CASSPKGGETQYF

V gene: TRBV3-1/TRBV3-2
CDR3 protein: CASSRWTGGTGELFF